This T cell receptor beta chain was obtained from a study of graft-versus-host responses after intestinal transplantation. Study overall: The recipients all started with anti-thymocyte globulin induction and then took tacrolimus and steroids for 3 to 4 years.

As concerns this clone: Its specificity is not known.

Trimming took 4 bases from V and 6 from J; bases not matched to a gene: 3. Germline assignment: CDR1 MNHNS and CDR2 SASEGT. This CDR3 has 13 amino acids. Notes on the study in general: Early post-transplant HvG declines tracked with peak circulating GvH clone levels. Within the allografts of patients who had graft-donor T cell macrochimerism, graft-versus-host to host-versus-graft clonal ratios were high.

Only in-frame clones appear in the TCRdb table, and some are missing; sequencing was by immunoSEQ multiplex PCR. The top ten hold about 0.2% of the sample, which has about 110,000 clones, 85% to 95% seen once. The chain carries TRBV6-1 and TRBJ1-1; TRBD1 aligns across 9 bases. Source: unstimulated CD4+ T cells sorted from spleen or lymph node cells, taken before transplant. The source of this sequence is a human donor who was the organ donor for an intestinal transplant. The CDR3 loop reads CASSVDRGAEAFF. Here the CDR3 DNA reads TGTGCCAGCAGTGTGGACAGGGGAGCTGAAGCTTTCTTT.